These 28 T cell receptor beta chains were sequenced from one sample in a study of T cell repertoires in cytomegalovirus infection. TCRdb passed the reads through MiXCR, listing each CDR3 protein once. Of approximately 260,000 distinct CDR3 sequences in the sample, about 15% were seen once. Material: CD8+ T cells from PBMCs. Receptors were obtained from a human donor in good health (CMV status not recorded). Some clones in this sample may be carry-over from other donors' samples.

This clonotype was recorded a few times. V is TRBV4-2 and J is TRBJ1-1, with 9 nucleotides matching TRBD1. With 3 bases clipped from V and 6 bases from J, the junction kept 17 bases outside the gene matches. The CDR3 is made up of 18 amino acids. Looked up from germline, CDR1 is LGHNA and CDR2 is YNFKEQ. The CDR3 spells CASSQLRDRVLGAAEAFF. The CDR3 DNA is TGTGCCAGCAGCCAGCTCCGGGACAGGGTTTTAGGCGCGGCTGAAGCTTTCTTT.

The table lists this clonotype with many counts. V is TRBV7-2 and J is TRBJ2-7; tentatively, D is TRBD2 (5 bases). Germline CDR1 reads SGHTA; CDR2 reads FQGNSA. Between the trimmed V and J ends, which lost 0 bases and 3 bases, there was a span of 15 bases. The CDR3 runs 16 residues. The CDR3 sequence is CASSLARDNSHYEQYF. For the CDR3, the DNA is TGTGCCAGCAGCTTAGCCCGGGATAATTCACACTACGAGCAGTACTTC.

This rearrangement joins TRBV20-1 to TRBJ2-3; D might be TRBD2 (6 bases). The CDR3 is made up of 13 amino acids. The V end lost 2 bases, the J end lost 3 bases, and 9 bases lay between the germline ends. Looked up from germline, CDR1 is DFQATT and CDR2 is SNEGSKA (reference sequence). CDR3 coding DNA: TGCAGTGCTAGACTAGCGTGGACAGATACGCAGTATTTT. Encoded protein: CSARLAWTDTQYF.

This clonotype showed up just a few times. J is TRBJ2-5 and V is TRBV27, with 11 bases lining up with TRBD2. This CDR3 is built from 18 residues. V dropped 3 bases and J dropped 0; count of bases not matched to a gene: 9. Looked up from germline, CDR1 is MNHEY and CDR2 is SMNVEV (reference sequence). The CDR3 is CASSFRASGGPYQETQYF. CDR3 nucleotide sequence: TGTGCCAGCAGTTTTAGGGCTAGCGGGGGGCCGTACCAAGAGACCCAGTACTTC.

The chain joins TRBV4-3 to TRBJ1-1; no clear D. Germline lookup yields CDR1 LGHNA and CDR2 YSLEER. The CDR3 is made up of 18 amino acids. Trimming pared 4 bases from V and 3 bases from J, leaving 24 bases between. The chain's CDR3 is CASSPDFRPESWDTEAFF. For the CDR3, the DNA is TGCGCCAGCAGCCCCGACTTCAGACCGGAGTCTTGGGACACTGAAGCTTTCTTT.

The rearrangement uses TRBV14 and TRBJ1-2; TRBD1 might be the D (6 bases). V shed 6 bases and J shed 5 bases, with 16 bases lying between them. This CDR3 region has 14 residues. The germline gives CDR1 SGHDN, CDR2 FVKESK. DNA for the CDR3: TGTGCCAGCAGACCCTCGGGGGGCGCGTATGGCTACACCTTC. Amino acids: CASRPSGGAYGYTF.

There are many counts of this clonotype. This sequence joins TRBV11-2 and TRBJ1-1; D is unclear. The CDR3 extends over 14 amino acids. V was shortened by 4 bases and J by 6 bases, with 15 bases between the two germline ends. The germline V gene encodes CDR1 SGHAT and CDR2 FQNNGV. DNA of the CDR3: TGTGCCAGCAGCTCCGCCTGGTCCAGCGCTGAAGCTTTCTTT. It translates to CASSSAWSSAEAFF.

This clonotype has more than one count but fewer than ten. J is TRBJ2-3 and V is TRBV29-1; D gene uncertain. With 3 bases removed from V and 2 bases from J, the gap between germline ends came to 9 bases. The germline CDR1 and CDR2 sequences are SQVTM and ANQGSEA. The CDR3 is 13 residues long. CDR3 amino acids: CSVDGRPTDTQYF. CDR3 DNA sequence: TGCAGCGTTGACGGGCGACCCACAGATACGCAGTATTTT.

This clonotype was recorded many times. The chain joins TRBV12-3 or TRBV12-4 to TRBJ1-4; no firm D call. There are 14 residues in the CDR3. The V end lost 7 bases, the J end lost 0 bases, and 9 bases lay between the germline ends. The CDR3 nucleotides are TGTGCCAGCACTTCCCGGGCAACTAATGAAAAACTGTTTTTT. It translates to CASTSRATNEKLFF.

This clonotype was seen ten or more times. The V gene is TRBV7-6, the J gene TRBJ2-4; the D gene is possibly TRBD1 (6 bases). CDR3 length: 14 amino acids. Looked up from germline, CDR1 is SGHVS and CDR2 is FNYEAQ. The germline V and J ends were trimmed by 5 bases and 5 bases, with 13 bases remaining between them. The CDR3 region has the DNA TGTGCCAGCAGCATGGGACAAGGGGAAAACATTCAGTACTTC. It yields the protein CASSMGQGENIQYF.

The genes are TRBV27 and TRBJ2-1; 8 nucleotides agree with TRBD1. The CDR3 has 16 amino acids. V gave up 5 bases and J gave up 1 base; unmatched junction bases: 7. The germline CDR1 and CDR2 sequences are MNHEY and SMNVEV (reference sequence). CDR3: CASSPGQGRSYNEQFF. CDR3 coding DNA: TGTGCCAGCAGTCCCGGACAGGGAAGGTCCTACAATGAGCAGTTCTTC.

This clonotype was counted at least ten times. The CDR3 spells CASSPSGLAGVYYNEQFF. The CDR3 nucleotides are TGTGCCAGCAGCCCTAGCGGCCTAGCGGGGGTTTACTACAATGAGCAGTTCTTC. The genes are TRBV11-2 and TRBJ2-1; 10 nucleotides match TRBD2. V gave up 5 bases and J gave up 3 bases; unmatched junction bases: 13. CDR3 length: 18 amino acids. The germline CDR1 and CDR2 sequences are SGHAT and FQNNGV.

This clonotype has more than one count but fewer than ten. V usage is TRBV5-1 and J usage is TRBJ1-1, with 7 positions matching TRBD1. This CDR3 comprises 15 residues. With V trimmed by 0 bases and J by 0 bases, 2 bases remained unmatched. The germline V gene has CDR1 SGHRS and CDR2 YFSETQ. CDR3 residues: CASSLGGQVNTEAFF. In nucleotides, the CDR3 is TGCGCCAGCAGCTTGGGAGGACAGGTGAACACTGAAGCTTTCTTT.

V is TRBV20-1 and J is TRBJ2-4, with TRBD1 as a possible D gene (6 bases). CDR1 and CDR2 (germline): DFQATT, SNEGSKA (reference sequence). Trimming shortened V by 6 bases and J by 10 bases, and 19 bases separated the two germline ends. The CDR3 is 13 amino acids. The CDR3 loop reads CSANTGRAYIQYF. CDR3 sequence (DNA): TGCAGTGCAAATACAGGGAGAGCTTATATTCAGTACTTC.

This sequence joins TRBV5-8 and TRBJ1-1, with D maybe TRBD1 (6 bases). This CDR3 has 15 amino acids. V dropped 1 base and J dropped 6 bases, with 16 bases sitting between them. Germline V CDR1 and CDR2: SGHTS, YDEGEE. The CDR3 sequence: CASSLTGGGPAEAFF. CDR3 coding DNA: TGTGCCAGCAGCTTGACCGGGGGGGGGCCCGCTGAAGCTTTCTTT.

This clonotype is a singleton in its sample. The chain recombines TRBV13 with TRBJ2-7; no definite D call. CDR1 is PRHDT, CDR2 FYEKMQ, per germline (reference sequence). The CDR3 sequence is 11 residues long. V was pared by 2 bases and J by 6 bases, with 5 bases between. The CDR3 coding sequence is TGTGCCAGCAGCTTAAATCGCGAGCAGTACTTC. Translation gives CASSLNREQYF.

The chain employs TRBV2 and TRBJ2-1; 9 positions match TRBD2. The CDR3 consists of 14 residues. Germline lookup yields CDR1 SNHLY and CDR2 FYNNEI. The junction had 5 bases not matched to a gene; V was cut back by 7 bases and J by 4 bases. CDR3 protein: CASTGGGVYNEQFF. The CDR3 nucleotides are TGTGCCAGCACAGGCGGGGGGGTTTACAATGAGCAGTTCTTC.

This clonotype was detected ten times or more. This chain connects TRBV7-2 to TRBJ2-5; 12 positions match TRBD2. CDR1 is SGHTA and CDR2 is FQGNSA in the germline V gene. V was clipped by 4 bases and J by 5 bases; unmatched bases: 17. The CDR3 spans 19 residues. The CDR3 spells CASSSPAGLAGGPWETQYF. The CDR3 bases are TGTGCCAGCAGCTCCCCGGCCGGTCTAGCGGGGGGGCCTTGGGAGACCCAGTACTTC.

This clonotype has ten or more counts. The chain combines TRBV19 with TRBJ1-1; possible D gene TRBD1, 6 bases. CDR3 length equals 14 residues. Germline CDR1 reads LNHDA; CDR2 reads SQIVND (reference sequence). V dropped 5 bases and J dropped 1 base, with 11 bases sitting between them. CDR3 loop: CASSAGQRNTEAFF. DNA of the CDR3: TGTGCCAGTAGTGCCGGACAGAGGAACACTGAAGCTTTCTTT.

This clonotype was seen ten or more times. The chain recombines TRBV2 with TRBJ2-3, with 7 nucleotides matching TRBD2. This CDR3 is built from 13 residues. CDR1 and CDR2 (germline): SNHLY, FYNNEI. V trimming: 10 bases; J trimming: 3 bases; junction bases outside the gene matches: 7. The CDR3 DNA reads TGTGCCACGAGCCGGGACTATACAGATACGCAGTATTTT. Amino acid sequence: CATSRDYTDTQYF.

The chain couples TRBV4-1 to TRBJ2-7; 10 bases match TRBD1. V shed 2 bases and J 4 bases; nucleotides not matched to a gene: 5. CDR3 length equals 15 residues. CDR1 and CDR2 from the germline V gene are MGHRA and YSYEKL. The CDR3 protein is CASSQPGTGDYEQYF. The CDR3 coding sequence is TGCGCCAGCAGCCAACCCGGGACAGGGGATTACGAGCAGTACTTC.

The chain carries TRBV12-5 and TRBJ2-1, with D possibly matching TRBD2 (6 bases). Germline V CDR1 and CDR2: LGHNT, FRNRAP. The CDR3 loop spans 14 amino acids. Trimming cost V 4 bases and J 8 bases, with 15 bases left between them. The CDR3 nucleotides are TGTGCTAGTGGTTCCCCCTGGGACTCCGATGAGCAGTTCTTC. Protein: CASGSPWDSDEQFF.

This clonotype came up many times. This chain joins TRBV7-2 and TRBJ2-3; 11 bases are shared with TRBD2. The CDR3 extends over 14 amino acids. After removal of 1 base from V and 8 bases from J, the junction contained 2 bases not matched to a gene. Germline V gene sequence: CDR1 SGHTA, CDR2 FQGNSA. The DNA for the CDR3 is TGTGCCAGCAGCTTAGGACTAGCGGGGACTACGCAGTATTTT. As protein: CASSLGLAGTTQYF.

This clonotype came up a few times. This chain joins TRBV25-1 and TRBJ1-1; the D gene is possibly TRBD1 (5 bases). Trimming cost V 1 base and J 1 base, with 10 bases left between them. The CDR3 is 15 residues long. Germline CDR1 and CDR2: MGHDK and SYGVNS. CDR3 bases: TGTGCCAGCAGTGAATGGGGCAGGGAGAACACTGAAGCTTTCTTT. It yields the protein CASSEWGRENTEAFF.

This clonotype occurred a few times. The CDR3 sequence is CASSLPRGGILGYEQYF. CDR3 DNA: TGTGCCAGCAGCTTACCCCGCGGAGGCATCCTAGGCTACGAGCAGTACTTC. The rearrangement joins TRBV7-9 to TRBJ2-7; a possible D gene is TRBD2 (5 bases). Trimming stripped 2 bases from V and 3 bases from J, with 20 bases between. This CDR3 is built from 17 residues. The germline V gene has CDR1 SEHNR and CDR2 FQNEAQ (reference sequence).

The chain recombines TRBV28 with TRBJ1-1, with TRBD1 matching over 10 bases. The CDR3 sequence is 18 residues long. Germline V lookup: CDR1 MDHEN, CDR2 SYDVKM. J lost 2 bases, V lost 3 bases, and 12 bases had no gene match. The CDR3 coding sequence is TGTGCCAGCAGTTTCACGATTGGGACAGGGGCTTTTAACACTGAAGCTTTCTTT. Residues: CASSFTIGTGAFNTEAFF.

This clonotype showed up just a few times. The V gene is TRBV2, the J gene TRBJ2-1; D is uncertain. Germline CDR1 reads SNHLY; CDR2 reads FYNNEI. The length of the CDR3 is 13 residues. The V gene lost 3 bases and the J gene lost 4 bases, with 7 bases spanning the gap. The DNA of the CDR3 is TGTGCCAGCAGTGACGGTGCGTACAATGAGCAGTTCTTC. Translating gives CASSDGAYNEQFF.

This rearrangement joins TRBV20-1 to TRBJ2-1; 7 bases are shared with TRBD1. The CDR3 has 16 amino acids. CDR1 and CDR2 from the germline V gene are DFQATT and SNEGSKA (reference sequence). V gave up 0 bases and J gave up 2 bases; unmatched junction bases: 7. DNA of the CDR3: TGCAGTGCTAGAGACAAACGACAGGGTACCTACAATGAGCAGTTCTTC. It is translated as CSARDKRQGTYNEQFF.